This TCR beta chain was retrieved from a study of blood T cell repertoires in COVID-19. Study background: Nucleic acid was either cDNA or gDNA, and it came from T cells, B-cell-depleted T cells, or PBMCs.

This CDR3 has 15 residues. Deletions cut 0 bases from V and 2 bases from J, with 10 bases between. The V gene's germline CDR1 is SGHNT and CDR2 YYREEE (reference sequence). Per the original methods: Estimates of nucleated cell counts were drawn from the amplification of reference gene primers. Profiled with immunoSEQ multiplex PCR; TCRdb holds only in-frame clones, not every one. That table supplies the V and J calls and clone size; D and trimming were determined from the DNA. The sample includes about 120,000 clones, 90% of them seen just once. This chain uses TRBV5-4 with TRBJ2-3; D is uncertain. The source of this sequence is a human donor with active COVID-19. The donor label of this sample is uncertain. Sequencing used peripheral blood. Here the CDR3 DNA reads TGTGCCAGCAGCTTGGGTAGTTCTACCACAGATACGCAGTATTTT. As protein: CASSLGSSTTDTQYF.